This T cell receptor (beta chain) was identified in a study of T cells in localized non-small cell lung cancer. Overall study findings and caveats: Tumor showed lower T cell clonality than uninvolved adjacent lung, where it was highest. Because sequencing included only one region (of the tumor), heterogeneity remains possible. In adjacent lung appeared a median approximately 57 of the top 100 tumor clones. Greater T cell density in blood accompanied longer overall survival.

Profiling relied on immunoSEQ multiplex PCR, and the TCRdb table lists in-frame clones only, not all of them. The table lists tens of thousands of clones, about 81% of them singletons, with about 4% in the top ten. This clone was seen a few times. The antigen is unknown. The CDR3 is 12 amino acids. V lost 4 bases to trimming and J lost 7 bases, with 8 bases between them. CDR1 and CDR2 (germline): SGHTA, FQGNSA. The clonotype originates from a woman aged 40-75 years with stage I lung adenocarcinoma. The starting material was peripheral blood, obtained before any cancer treatment. This rearrangement joins TRBV7-2 to TRBJ1-5, with D possibly matching TRBD1 (5 bases). The CDR3 is CASSSTGQPQHF. The CDR3 coding sequence is TGTGCCAGCAGCTCAACAGGCCAGCCCCAGCATTTT.